This TCR beta chain was documented in a study of T cell responses to AZD1222 COVID-19 vaccine. Study-level results: Researchers took repertoire samples only after the peak T cell response had come. Most donors were white British, females outnumbered males, and clonal diversity was possibly underestimated.

The V gene lost 6 bases and the J gene lost 1 base, with 4 bases spanning the gap. The CDR3 length is 12 residues. Germline assignment: CDR1 MDHEN and CDR2 SYDVKM. The table lists this clone with a count of one. Its antigen is unknown. The same CDR3 is also encoded by other DNA sequences in this sample. Here immunoSEQ multiplex PCR was the method, and the copy in TCRdb shows in-frame clones only, minus some. The table lists fewer than 150,000 clones, under 95% of them singletons. Sequences were derived from peripheral blood, sampled on day 0 of AZD1222 vaccination. The V gene is TRBV28, the J gene TRBJ1-5, with D uncertain. This receptor was identified in an adult in good health. The CDR3 coding sequence is TGTGCCAGCAGAAACAGCAATCAGCCCCAGCATTTT. Protein: CASRNSNQPQHF.